Following are 14 T cell receptor beta chains from one sample sequenced in a study of regulatory T cells in long-lasting Graves disease. According to the study, TCR beta libraries were built with iRepertoire HTBI primers and CDR3-region Arm-PCR. From the multiplex PCR reads, TCRdb called clonotypes with MiXCR, one entry per CDR3 protein. The data contain approximately 350,000 distinct CDR3 sequences, roughly 24% of them seen just once; the ten biggest clones take up approximately 27%. Time point: persistent/refractory GD, antithyroid drugs over 5 years with positive TRAb. PBMC RNA served as the TCR library source. This material consisted of peripheral blood mononuclear cells (PBMCs), taken when the disease was refractory, from a patient treated with antithyroid drugs. The origin of the receptors is a woman in her 40s with Graves disease.

In this sample, this clonotype turned up many times. V is TRBV12-3 or TRBV12-4 and J is TRBJ2-7, with 7 nucleotides matching TRBD1. V shed 4 bases, J shed 3 bases, and the junction held 6 bases outside the gene matches. The CDR3 sequence is 14 residues long. This CDR3 is CASSSRQGNYEQYF. The CDR3 DNA reads as TGTGCCAGCAGTTCCCGACAGGGAAACTACGAGCAGTACTTC.

This clonotype has at least ten counts. The V call is TRBV11-2, the J call TRBJ1-1, with 9 bases fitting TRBD1. Germline V gene lookup returns CDR1 SGHAT and CDR2 FQNNGV. The CDR3 is 14 residues long. The J segment lost 5 bases and the V segment lost 8 bases, leaving 9 bases of the junction unmatched. The CDR3 bases are TGTGCCAGCCAACTGACAGGGGGATGGACTGAAGCTTTCTTT. It yields the protein CASQLTGGWTEAFF.

The chain is built from TRBV10-3 and TRBJ1-3, with a weak D call TRBD1 (6 bases). Germline assignment: CDR1 ENHRY and CDR2 SYGVKD. V was clipped by 6 bases and J by 4 bases, with 13 bases between them. The CDR3 totals 14 residues. In DNA, the CDR3 is TGTGCCATCAGCCCTACAGGGCCGGGAAACACCATATATTTT. Translating gives CAISPTGPGNTIYF.

Only a few counts were recorded for this clonotype. The genes are TRBV28 and TRBJ1-1, with TRBD1 matching over 11 bases. V shed 10 bases and J 1 base; nucleotides not matched to a gene: 8. Germline CDR1 and CDR2: MDHEN and SYDVKM. This CDR3 spans 15 amino acids. This CDR3 is CATQGQGEPNTEAFF. The CDR3 bases are TGTGCCACCCAGGGACAGGGGGAACCGAACACTGAAGCTTTCTTT.

The J gene is TRBJ2-7, the V gene TRBV7-2, with D unresolved. Germline assignment: CDR1 SGHTA and CDR2 FQGNSA. V was trimmed by 2 bases and J by 3 bases, leaving 11 bases between them. The CDR3 covers 14 residues. The CDR3 sequence: CASSLMGLGYEQYF. The CDR3 DNA reads TGTGCCAGCAGCTTAATGGGGTTAGGCTACGAGCAGTACTTC.

The rearrangement links TRBV5-6 to TRBJ1-1; 7 nucleotides line up with TRBD1. J gave up 0 bases and V 1 base, and 6 bases lay outside the gene matches. CDR1 and CDR2 from the germline V gene are SGHDT and YYEEEE. CDR3 length equals 16 residues. As DNA, the CDR3 is TGTGCCAGCAGCTTGAAAGTAGGGACAGTGAACACTGAAGCTTTCTTT. This gives the protein CASSLKVGTVNTEAFF.

At least ten counts were recorded for this clonotype. The rearrangement links TRBV28 to TRBJ2-7; D is unclear. Germline CDR1 reads MDHEN; CDR2 reads SYDVKM. This CDR3 is 13 amino acids long. Trimming removed 8 bases from V and 2 bases from J, with 13 bases in between. This CDR3 reads CASGVLNPYEQYF. The CDR3 DNA reads as TGTGCCAGCGGGGTCTTAAACCCCTACGAGCAGTACTTC.

This clonotype was seen repeatedly, ten times or more. The rearrangement joins TRBV15 to TRBJ2-7; 12 bases are shared with TRBD2. The CDR3 length is 12 residues. Per the germline V gene, CDR1 is LNHNV and CDR2 is YYDKDF (reference sequence). V shed 11 bases and J 4 bases; nucleotides not matched to a gene: 3. This CDR3 reads CAAGTSGYEQYF. Here the CDR3 DNA reads TGTGCCGCCGGGACTAGCGGGTACGAGCAGTACTTC.

V gene TRBV5-1 combines with J gene TRBJ1-1; no clear D. Trimming pared 3 bases from V and 4 bases from J, leaving 10 bases between. Germline values: CDR1 SGHRS, CDR2 YFSETQ. The CDR3 totals 13 residues. CDR3 amino acids: CASSSHESTEAFF. The DNA for the CDR3 is TGCGCCAGCAGCTCACACGAAAGCACTGAAGCTTTCTTT. The whole variable domain, filled in from reference TRBV5-1 and TRBJ1-1, reads KAGVTQTPRYLIKTRGQQVTLSCSPISGHRSVSWYQQTPGQGLQFLFEYFSETQRNKGNFPGRFSGRQFSNSRSEMNVSTLELGDSALYLCASSSHESTEAFFGQGTRLTVV.

The chain recombines TRBV25-1 with TRBJ1-5, with D unresolved. The CDR3 consists of 13 residues. The V end lost 1 base, the J end lost 8 bases, and 9 bases lay between the germline ends. CDR1 and CDR2 (germline): MGHDK, SYGVNS. Here the CDR3 DNA reads TGTGCCAGCAGTGAATGGACCGAGGAGCCCCAGCATTTT. This gives the protein CASSEWTEEPQHF.

As concerns this clonotype: A read error may explain this, as a much larger clone is one base away. The chain employs TRBV7-9 and TRBJ2-2; D is undetermined. The V gene's germline CDR1 is SEHNR and CDR2 FQNEAQ (reference sequence). The CDR3 consists of 13 residues. The DNA of the CDR3 is TGTGCTAGCAGCTTAACCGTAGCCGGGGAGCTGTTTTTT. Its protein is CASSLTVAGELFF.

In this sample, this clonotype turned up a few times. The chain links TRBV20-1 to TRBJ2-7, with a tentative D call TRBD1 (5 bases). Germline CDR1 DFQATT, CDR2 SNEGSKA (reference sequence). The CDR3 is 13 residues long. Trimming took off 3 bases at V and 3 bases at J, with 12 bases between the two ends. CDR3 bases: TGCAGTGCTAGGAACAGGAATGGCTACGAGCAGTACTTC. This gives the protein CSARNRNGYEQYF.

This clonotype has at least ten counts. This chain joins TRBV6-5 and TRBJ2-5; a possible D gene is TRBD2 (6 bases). V lost 4 bases and J 2 bases, leaving 11 bases between the germline ends. The CDR3 has 14 residues. Germline V CDR1 and CDR2: MNHEY, SVGAGI. The CDR3 sequence: CASSSRDSQETQYF. The DNA for the CDR3 is TGTGCCAGCAGTTCCCGGGACTCACAAGAGACCCAGTACTTC.

This clonotype was detected ten times or more. The gene calls are TRBV28 and TRBJ1-1, with a weak D call TRBD1 (5 bases). This CDR3 has 15 residues. CDR1 and CDR2 (germline): MDHEN, SYDVKM. Trimming stripped 6 bases from V and 6 bases from J, with 20 bases between. The CDR3, as DNA: TGTGCCAGCAGCCTTTCGCGCGGGGCTGGGGCTGAAGCTTTCTTT. This codes for CASSLSRGAGAEAFF.